The clone carrying this T cell receptor (beta chain) was observed at least ten times. What it binds is unknown. From RNA transcripts, TCR beta CDR3 regions were amplified. In the first-round RT-PCR of the TCR CDR3, the HTBI primer set was used. Using its own MiXCR run on the multiplex PCR reads, TCRdb lists one record per CDR3 protein. The table records about 640,000 distinct CDR3 sequences, around 21% of them present only once. This sample is drawn from a study of T cells in Graves' hyperthyroidism and ophthalmopathy. Findings and limits, study-wide: Most expanded thyroid clonotypes above 0.001 also appeared in blood.

Per germline, CDR1 MDHEN and CDR2 SYDVKM. The CDR3 has 17 amino acids. V shed 1 base and J 5 bases; nucleotides not matched to a gene: 6. This receptor was identified in a young man with Graves' ophthalmopathy. This chain links TRBV28 with TRBJ2-2, with 11 bases matching TRBD2. The sequenced sample was blood. The CDR3 spells CASSLLALAGATGELFF. The CDR3 DNA reads as TGTGCCAGCAGTTTATTGGCACTAGCGGGAGCAACCGGGGAGCTGTTTTTT.